The next 18 T cell receptor beta chains were all read from a single sample in a study of identical twins. TCRdb reanalysed the 5' RACE reads using MiXCR and keeps one entry per CDR3 protein. The repertoire holds about 280,000 distinct CDR3 sequences, approximately 8% seen once, with around 2.1% in the top ten. These data were also reused for a study on yellow fever vaccine responses in identical twins.

Sequenced input: memory (CD45RO+) T cells sorted from blood. The receptors were sampled from a woman under 30 in good health.

The rearrangement links TRBV11-2 to TRBJ2-3; 9 bases map to TRBD2. Germline CDR1 is SGHAT and CDR2 is FQNNGV. The CDR3 consists of 18 residues. The V and J ends lost 1 base and 4 bases, in that order; junction bases with no gene match: 12. The CDR3 nucleotides read TGTGCCAGCAGCTTAGGAAGGGCTAGCGGGATAGTCGCAGATACGCAGTATTTT. Its protein is CASSLGRASGIVADTQYF.

This clonotype was detected many times. V and J are TRBV5-1 and TRBJ1-1, with D perhaps matching TRBD1 (5 bases). Germline loops: CDR1 SGHRS, CDR2 YFSETQ. This CDR3 is built from 12 residues. The V gene lost 1 base and the J gene lost 6 bases, with 7 bases spanning the gap. CDR3 sequence (DNA): TGCGCCAGCAGCTTGATGGGGGCTGAAGCTTTCTTT. It translates to CASSLMGAEAFF.

This clonotype was seen more than once but under ten times. The chain combines TRBV19 with TRBJ2-7, with no clear D. Germline assignment: CDR1 LNHDA and CDR2 SQIVND (reference sequence). The CDR3 is 12 residues long. The V end lost 9 bases, the J end lost 6 bases, and 15 bases lay between the germline ends. In DNA, the CDR3 is TGTGCCAGCGACGAGGATTCGGGCGAGCAGTACGTC. It encodes CASDEDSGEQYV.

The V gene is TRBV7-2, the J gene TRBJ2-2; possibly TRBD2 for D (6 bases). CDR3 length: 14 amino acids. With 6 bases removed from V and 3 bases from J, the gap between germline ends came to 11 bases. Germline V gene sequence: CDR1 SGHTA, CDR2 FQGNSA. This CDR3 reads CASSPGLHTGELFF. The DNA of the CDR3 is TGTGCCAGCAGTCCGGGACTCCACACCGGGGAGCTGTTTTTT.

This clonotype showed up just a few times. J is TRBJ2-3 and V is TRBV19; 12 bases are a match to TRBD2. Germline CDR1 reads LNHDA; CDR2 reads SQIVND (reference sequence). This CDR3 contains 16 residues. The trim removed 3 bases at V and 6 bases at J, leaving 7 bases unmatched. CDR3 bases: TGTGCCAGTAGTATGGTACTAGCGGGAGGCGGCGATACGCAGTATTTT. Translated, it gives CASSMVLAGGGDTQYF.

This clonotype was detected ten times or more. The chain employs TRBV12-3 or TRBV12-4 and TRBJ2-7; 10 nucleotides agree with TRBD2. This CDR3 is 18 amino acids long. The trim removed 0 bases at V and 0 bases at J, leaving 8 bases unmatched. Here the CDR3 DNA reads TGTGCCAGCAGTTTAGCTAGCGGGAGGCCCTCCTTCTCCTACGAGCAGTACTTC. It yields the protein CASSLASGRPSFSYEQYF.

This chain connects TRBV28 to TRBJ2-3; possible D gene TRBD2, 5 bases. V lost 6 bases and J lost 6, with 19 bases in between. The CDR3 has 15 residues. Germline V gene data show CDR1 as MDHEN and CDR2 as SYDVKM. CDR3 residues: CASSRQVAVADTQYF. DNA of the CDR3: TGTGCCAGCAGCCGTCAAGTGGCAGTAGCGGATACGCAGTATTTT.

This clonotype was counted between two and nine times. This chain uses TRBV4-1 with TRBJ2-7; 11 bases map to TRBD1. The CDR3 contains 13 residues. V dropped 5 bases and J dropped 6; count of bases not matched to a gene: 3. CDR1 MGHRA and CDR2 YSYEKL come from the germline V gene. The chain's CDR3 is CASSRDRGGEQYF. CDR3 in DNA: TGCGCCAGCAGCAGGGACAGGGGGGGCGAGCAGTACTTC.

This clonotype has a handful of counts. DNA of the CDR3: TGTGCCAGCAGCAAAGTGAGAAGTAGACTTATCAAATTCCATGAGCAGTTCTTC. It translates to CASSKVRSRLIKFHEQFF. The chain joins TRBV21-1 to TRBJ2-1. TRBV21-1 is termed a pseudogene. There are 18 residues in the CDR3.

This clonotype was detected many times. V is TRBV3-1 and J is TRBJ2-1; TRBD2 is a possible D gene (6 bases). The CDR3 consists of 14 residues. The V end lost 4 bases, the J end lost 6 bases, and 13 bases lay between the germline ends. Per germline, CDR1 LGHDT and CDR2 YNNKEL (reference sequence). The CDR3 reads CASSPPGLLNEQFF. The CDR3 coding sequence is TGTGCCAGCAGCCCGCCGGGACTTCTCAATGAGCAGTTCTTC.

V gene TRBV20-1 combines with J gene TRBJ2-5; 9 bases match TRBD2. The J segment lost 4 bases and the V segment lost 7 bases, leaving 7 bases of the junction unmatched. In germline, CDR1 is DFQATT, CDR2 SNEGSKA (reference sequence). The CDR3 runs to 13 residues. CDR3 amino acids: CSGAREGRETQYF. The CDR3, as DNA: TGCAGTGGGGCGCGGGAGGGCCGAGAGACCCAGTACTTC.

This clonotype was counted only a few times. The chain has TRBV6-1 and TRBJ2-7; 8 nucleotides align to TRBD1. From germline, CDR1 is MNHNS and CDR2 SASEGT. This CDR3 is built from 14 residues. J lost 2 bases, V lost 5 bases, and 5 bases had no gene match. CDR3 coding DNA: TGTGCCAGCAGTATTATGACAGGGGCCTACGAGCAGTACGTC. This translates into CASSIMTGAYEQYV.

This clonotype was seen repeatedly, ten times or more. CDR3 in amino acids: CASSLAGTGYNEQFF. The DNA of the CDR3 is TGCGCCAGCAGCCTCGCCGGGACAGGGTACAATGAGCAGTTCTTC. V is TRBV5-1 and J is TRBJ2-1, with 9 positions matching TRBD1. This CDR3 region has 15 residues. Trimming cost V 4 bases and J 4 bases; bases outside gene matches: 6. Germline loops: CDR1 SGHRS, CDR2 YFSETQ.

This clonotype has just a few counts. The chain has TRBV28 and TRBJ1-2; TRBD1 agrees at 8 bases. CDR3 length: 14 amino acids. The germline CDR1 and CDR2 sequences are MDHEN and SYDVKM. Germline trimming cut 5 bases from V and 1 base from J; bases unmatched to any gene: 3. CDR3 in amino acids: CASSATGVNYGYTF. CDR3 nucleotide sequence: TGTGCCAGCAGTGCGACAGGGGTTAACTATGGCTACACCTTC.

The V and J genes are TRBV7-8 and TRBJ1-1, with D maybe TRBD1 (5 bases). CDR1 is SGHVS, CDR2 FQNEAQ, per germline. Trimming took off 1 base at V and 2 bases at J, with 11 bases between the two ends. The CDR3 is 15 residues long. The CDR3 nucleotides read TGTGCCAGCAGCTTAGGCCGGGGGGGAAACACTGAAGCTTTCTTT. This encodes CASSLGRGGNTEAFF. Complete variable domain (other parts from reference TRBV7-8 and TRBJ1-1): GAGVSQSPRYKVAKRGQDVALRCDPISGHVSLFWYQQALGQGPEFLTYFQNEAQLDKSGLPSDRFFAERPEGSVSTLKIQRTQQEDSAVYLCASSLGRGGNTEAFFGQGTRLTVV.

This clonotype came up a few times. This chain links TRBV20-1 with TRBJ1-2, with 7 bases lining up with TRBD1. The J segment lost 4 bases and the V segment lost 1 base, leaving 6 bases of the junction unmatched. Germline CDR1 reads DFQATT; CDR2 reads SNEGSKA (reference sequence). The CDR3 sequence is 14 residues long. CDR3 nucleotide sequence: TGCAGTGCTAGAGCCTCGGGACAGCCCTATGGCTACACCTTC. Its translation is CSARASGQPYGYTF.

The chain employs TRBV5-1 and TRBJ1-1; D is possibly TRBD1 (5 bases). This CDR3 comprises 15 residues. The germline V and J ends were trimmed by 3 bases and 2 bases, with 14 bases remaining between them. The germline V gene has CDR1 SGHRS and CDR2 YFSETQ. The CDR3 sequence is CASSSTGTPNTEAFF. For the CDR3, the DNA is TGCGCCAGCAGCTCTACCGGGACGCCAAACACTGAAGCTTTCTTT. The full variable domain, its missing parts supplied by reference TRBV5-1 and TRBJ1-1, is KAGVTQTPRYLIKTRGQQVTLSCSPISGHRSVSWYQQTPGQGLQFLFEYFSETQRNKGNFPGRFSGRQFSNSRSEMNVSTLELGDSALYLCASSSTGTPNTEAFFGQGTRLTVV.

This chain joins TRBV18 and TRBJ2-5, with TRBD1 matching over 8 bases. V lost 1 base to trimming and J lost 4 bases; unmatched junction nucleotides: 5. The CDR3 runs to 15 residues. Germline lookup yields CDR1 KGHSH and CDR2 LQKENI. CDR3 coding DNA: TGTGCCAGCTCACCACGGACAGGGTCATCAGAGACCCAGTACTTC. Protein product: CASSPRTGSSETQYF.